One and the same sample provided the 16 T cell receptor beta chains below, sequenced in a study of cytomegalovirus exposure and HLA in healthy donors. The PCR was carried out with 60 Vbeta primers and 13 Jbeta primers. Sequencing used immunoSEQ multiplex PCR; TCRdb keeps in-frame clones, though not all of them. Of approximately 120,000 clones in the sample, around two thirds were seen once. The sample comprised PBMCs. The receptors stem from a man aged 60 to 75 in good health and CMV-seropositive.

Only one count was recorded for this clone. The genes are TRBV6-6 and TRBJ1-5; 8 nucleotides line up with TRBD1. The CDR3 consists of 16 residues. Germline V lookup: CDR1 MNHNY, CDR2 SVGAGI (reference sequence). The junction had 2 bases not matched to a gene; V was cut back by 1 base and J by 0 bases. The CDR3 DNA reads as TGTGCCAGCAGTTACTTCGGACAGGGTAGCAATCAGCCCCAGCATTTT. Protein: CASSYFGQGSNQPQHF.

The chain joins TRBV5-5 to TRBJ1-3; the D gene is possibly TRBD1 (6 bases). The V gene's germline CDR1 is SGHKS and CDR2 YYEKEE (reference sequence). CDR3 length equals 15 residues. Trimming shortened V by 0 bases and J by 2 bases, and 9 bases separated the two germline ends. CDR3 bases: TGTGCCAGCAGCTTGGTAACAGGGACTGGAAACACCATATATTTT. It specifies CASSLVTGTGNTIYF.

Written as DNA, the CDR3 is TGTGCCAGCAGCCCCGGACTAGCGGGGGTGAACGAGCAGTACTTC. This codes for CASSPGLAGVNEQYF. The chain combines TRBV11-2 with TRBJ2-7; 13 bases are shared with TRBD2. Germline assignment: CDR1 SGHAT and CDR2 FQNNGV. The length of the CDR3 is 15 residues. V trimming: 5 bases; J trimming: 5 bases; junction bases outside the gene matches: 6.

This chain connects TRBV5-1 to TRBJ1-4; the match to TRBD1 covers 7 bases. Looked up from germline, CDR1 is SGHRS and CDR2 is YFSETQ. This CDR3 contains 14 residues. J was trimmed by 5 bases and V by 4 bases; bases with no gene match: 5. DNA of the CDR3: TGCGCCAGCAGCGGCGGGACAGTAAATGAAAAACTGTTTTTT. Protein: CASSGGTVNEKLFF. The full variable domain, its missing parts supplied by reference TRBV5-1 and TRBJ1-4, is KAGVTQTPRYLIKTRGQQVTLSCSPISGHRSVSWYQQTPGQGLQFLFEYFSETQRNKGNFPGRFSGRQFSNSRSEMNVSTLELGDSALYLCASSGGTVNEKLFFGSGTQLSVL.

This clone showed up just a few times. This chain connects TRBV6-5 to TRBJ2-3, with TRBD2 as a possible D gene (5 bases). V dropped 5 bases and J dropped 2 bases, with 11 bases sitting between them. Germline loops: CDR1 MNHEY, CDR2 SVGAGI. The length of the CDR3 is 14 residues. CDR3 DNA sequence: TGTGCCAGCAGTGTCGGGGTCCCCACAGATACGCAGTATTTT. Protein sequence: CASSVGVPTDTQYF.

V gene TRBV11-3 combines with J gene TRBJ2-2; TRBD2 aligns across 7 bases. CDR1 is SGHNT and CDR2 is YENEEA in the germline V gene. This CDR3 region has 13 residues. J lost 5 bases, V lost 5 bases, and 2 bases had no gene match. DNA of the CDR3: TGTGCCAGCAGCCCGGGGGGAACCGGGGAGCTGTTTTTT. As protein: CASSPGGTGELFF.

There are a few counts of this clone. The CDR3 is CASSLADRDTGELFF. CDR3 bases: TGTGCCAGCAGCTTGGCGGACAGGGACACCGGGGAGCTGTTTTTT. The chain has TRBV5-6 and TRBJ2-2; 8 bases are a match to TRBD1. The germline CDR1 and CDR2 sequences are SGHDT and YYEEEE. The CDR3 length is 15 residues. Trimming removed 0 bases from V and 3 bases from J; junction bases left unmatched: 1.

This clone was observed a few times. The V call is TRBV9, the J call TRBJ2-3, with a tentative D call TRBD1 (6 bases). V was trimmed by 4 bases and J by 10 bases, leaving 25 bases between them. The CDR3 spans 16 residues. CDR1 and CDR2 (germline): SGDLS, YYNGEE. DNA of the CDR3: TGTGCCAGCAGCAACCCCGAAGGGGGTGGCCCAAGGTCGCAGTATTTT. It translates to CASSNPEGGGPRSQYF.

Note on this clone: One end of the junction fails to match germline, which may point to a read error. V is TRBV29-1 and J is TRBJ1-1, with a possible D match to TRBD1 (5 bases). Germline V lookup: CDR1 SQVTM, CDR2 ANQGSEA. The CDR3 consists of 11 residues. The chain's CDR3 is CSATTGLSQIF. In DNA form, the CDR3 reads TGCAGCGCTACTACGGGACTCTCTCAAATTTTT.

This rearrangement joins TRBV23-1 to TRBJ1-2; 8 nucleotides line up with TRBD1. TRBV23-1 is assigned to the ORF class and has an uncertain function. The CDR3 runs to 17 residues. The J segment lost 0 bases and the V segment lost 7 bases, leaving 13 bases of the junction unmatched. The CDR3 nucleotides read TGCGCCAGCATAAACCGGGACAGGAGAATCTCTAACTATGGCTACACCTTC. This sequence encodes CASINRDRRISNYGYTF.

The chain uses TRBV5-4 and TRBJ2-3; 9 bases map to TRBD1. J gave up 1 base and V 4 bases, and 1 base lay outside the gene matches. In germline, CDR1 is SGHNT, CDR2 YYREEE (reference sequence). The CDR3 has 14 amino acids. The CDR3 here is CASSGDRGTDTQYF. CDR3 sequence (DNA): TGTGCCAGCAGCGGGGACAGGGGCACAGATACGCAGTATTTT.

The chain joins TRBV10-3 to TRBJ1-2; 8 positions agree with TRBD1. The germline gives CDR1 ENHRY, CDR2 SYGVKD. The V gene end was trimmed by 4 bases and the J gene end by 5 bases; junction bases not matched to a gene: 3. The CDR3 is 13 residues long. The CDR3 region has the DNA TGTGCCATCAGTGGTTGGACAGGGTATGGCTACACCTTC. Amino acid sequence: CAISGWTGYGYTF.

This sequence joins TRBV28 and TRBJ1-2; 7 bases line up with TRBD1. Germline V gene lookup returns CDR1 MDHEN and CDR2 SYDVKM. V lost 3 bases, J lost 5 bases, and 12 bases stayed unmatched. The CDR3 has 16 residues. CDR3 amino acids: CASSFLPGQTVYGYTF. CDR3 in DNA: TGTGCCAGCAGTTTTTTGCCGGGACAGACCGTTTATGGCTACACCTTC.

V gene TRBV27 combines with J gene TRBJ1-5, with 7 nucleotides matching TRBD1. In germline, CDR1 is MNHEY, CDR2 SMNVEV (reference sequence). Germline trimming cut 5 bases from V and 3 bases from J; bases unmatched to any gene: 10. The CDR3 runs to 16 residues. The CDR3 is CASSAQTGRNNQPQHF. The DNA for the CDR3 is TGTGCCAGCAGTGCCCAGACAGGGCGGAACAATCAGCCCCAGCATTTT.

This clone has just a few counts. The J gene is TRBJ1-6, the V gene TRBV30; 8 bases match TRBD1. Germline CDR1 reads GTSNPN; CDR2 reads SVGIG (reference sequence). V shed 5 bases and J 13 bases; nucleotides not matched to a gene: 13. The CDR3 sequence is 14 residues long. CDR3 bases: TGTGCCTGGCATCCCGGGACAGGCTCAATTCCCCTCCACTTT. It codes for CAWHPGTGSIPLHF.

CDR3 in amino acids: CASSLENGGSYGYTF. The CDR3 DNA reads as TGTGCCAGCAGCTTAGAGAACGGGGGGTCCTATGGCTACACCTTC. The chain combines TRBV11-2 with TRBJ1-2, with D possibly being TRBD1 (5 bases). V lost 0 bases to trimming and J lost 4 bases, with 12 bases between them. CDR1 SGHAT and CDR2 FQNNGV come from the germline V gene. The CDR3 contains 15 residues. The full variable domain, its missing parts supplied by reference TRBV11-2 and TRBJ1-2, is EAGVAQSPRYKIIEKRQSVAFWCNPISGHATLYWYQQILGQGPKLLIQFQNNGVVDDSQLPKDRFSAERLKGVDSTLKIQPAKLEDSAVYLCASSLENGGSYGYTFGSGTRLTVV.